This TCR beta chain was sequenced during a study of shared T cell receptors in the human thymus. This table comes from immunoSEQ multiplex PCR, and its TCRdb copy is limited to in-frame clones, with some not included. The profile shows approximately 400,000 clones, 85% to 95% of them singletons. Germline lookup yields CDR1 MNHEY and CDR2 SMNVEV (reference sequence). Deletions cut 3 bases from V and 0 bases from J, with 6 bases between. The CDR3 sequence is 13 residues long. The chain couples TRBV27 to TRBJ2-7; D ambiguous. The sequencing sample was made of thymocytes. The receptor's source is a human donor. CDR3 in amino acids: CASSFTSSYEQYF. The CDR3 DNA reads TGTGCCAGCAGTTTCACGAGCTCCTACGAGCAGTACTTC.